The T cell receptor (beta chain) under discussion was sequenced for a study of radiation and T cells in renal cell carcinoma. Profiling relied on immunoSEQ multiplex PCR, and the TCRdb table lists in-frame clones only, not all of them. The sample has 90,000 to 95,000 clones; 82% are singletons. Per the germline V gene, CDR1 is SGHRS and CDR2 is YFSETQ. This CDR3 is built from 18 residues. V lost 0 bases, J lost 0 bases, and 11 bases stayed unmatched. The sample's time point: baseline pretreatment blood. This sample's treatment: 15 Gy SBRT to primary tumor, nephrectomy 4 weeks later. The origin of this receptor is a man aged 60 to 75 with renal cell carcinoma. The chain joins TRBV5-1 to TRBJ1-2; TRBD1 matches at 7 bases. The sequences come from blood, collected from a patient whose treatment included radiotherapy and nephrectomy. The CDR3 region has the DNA TGCGCCAGCAGCTTGGCGTATAAGGGGGCGCTTACTAACTATGGCTACACCTTC. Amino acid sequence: CASSLAYKGALTNYGYTF.